This section outlines one T cell receptor (beta chain) sequence together with its context. Seattle patient enrollment occurred during active infection, with longitudinal follow-up thereafter. These data belong to a study of blood T cell repertoires in COVID-19. As handled by the study authors: How many nucleated cells were present was estimated from reference gene primer amplification. Profiled with immunoSEQ multiplex PCR; TCRdb holds only in-frame clones, not every one. V and J calls and clone size are copied from that table; D and trimming were computed from the DNA. The data contain tens of thousands of clones, around 73% of them singletons. The source is a man aged 55 to 70 with COVID-19, enrolled during active disease. What was sequenced was peripheral blood.

CDR3 nucleotides: TGCGCCAGCAGCATACCAGGGATAGCCAAAAACATTCAGTACTTC. As protein: CASSIPGIAKNIQYF. V is TRBV5-1 and J is TRBJ2-4; D may be TRBD1 (5 bases). Germline V gene lookup returns CDR1 SGHRS and CDR2 YFSETQ. The CDR3 is 15 residues long. Between the trimmed V and J ends, which lost 4 bases and 0 bases, there was a span of 11 bases.